This T cell receptor beta chain was identified in a study of CD8 T cells in Susac syndrome. The RNA input was about 0.45 to 1 ug, and it was reverse transcribed with random hexamers. The immunoSEQ assay covered 54 Vbeta and 13 Jbeta segments for CDR3. From the immunoSEQ multiplex PCR reads, TCRdb called clonotypes with MiXCR, one entry per CDR3 protein. The sample includes about 130,000 distinct CDR3 sequences, around nine tenths seen only once; the top ten take about 0.23%. The CDR3 spans 14 residues. Per germline, CDR1 MNHEY and CDR2 SVGEGT. Trimming removed 0 bases at V and 7 bases at J, with 10 bases between.

The rearrangement joins TRBV6-2 or TRBV6-3 to TRBJ1-5, with a weak D call TRBD1 (5 bases). What was sequenced was CD8+ T cells from PBMCs. The clonotype comes from a human donor with multiple sclerosis. The CDR3 loop is CASSYSDGDQPQHF. CDR3 nucleotide sequence: TGTGCCAGCAGTTACTCGGACGGGGACCAGCCCCAGCATTTT.